The 17 T cell receptor beta chains listed next were all sequenced from one sample in a study of Graves' ophthalmopathy and Graves' hyperthyroidism. Beta-chain TCR CDR3 regions were amplified from RNA transcripts. The authors performed first-round RT-PCR with HTBI primers and then a second-round multiplex PCR. TCRdb re-derived calls from the multiplex PCR reads in MiXCR, one entry per CDR3 protein. Of 500,000 to 600,000 distinct CDR3 sequences in the sample, approximately 37% are singletons; the top ten hold 3.5% to 4.5%. The sample consisted of peripheral blood or thyroid tissue (not recorded which). Source of these receptors: an adult man with Graves' hyperthyroidism.

The table lists this clonotype with many counts. The chain links TRBV7-8 to TRBJ2-2; 8 bases fit TRBD2. V lost 5 bases to trimming and J lost 5 bases; unmatched junction nucleotides: 16. Germline V CDR1 and CDR2: SGHVS, FQNEAQ. The CDR3 sequence is 18 residues long. In nucleotides, the CDR3 is TGTGCCAGCAGCCCCCAGGGGACGGGGGGGCCGGGGACCGGGGAGCTGTTTTTT. It encodes CASSPQGTGGPGTGELFF.

The V call is TRBV29-1, the J call TRBJ2-7; D assignment may be TRBD1 or TRBD2 (5 bases each). CDR3 length: 12 amino acids. CDR1 SQVTM and CDR2 ANQGSEA come from the germline V gene. Trimming stripped 7 bases from V and 4 bases from J, with 14 bases between. DNA for the CDR3: TGCAGCGCCGAAGAGGGACCTTACGAGCAGTACTTC. This gives the protein CSAEEGPYEQYF.

The V and J genes are TRBV5-4 and TRBJ2-5; 8 bases line up with TRBD2. Germline CDR1 reads SGHNT; CDR2 reads YYREEE (reference sequence). J lost 3 bases, V lost 9 bases, and 7 bases had no gene match. The CDR3 runs to 13 residues. This CDR3 reads CATGGGSKETQYF. The CDR3, as DNA: TGTGCCACGGGGGGGGGCAGCAAAGAGACCCAGTACTTC.

This clonotype was counted at least ten times. The chain joins TRBV5-1 to TRBJ1-1, with 8 bases aligning to TRBD1. The CDR3 covers 15 residues. With 4 bases clipped from V and 6 bases from J, the junction kept 11 bases outside the gene matches. Per the germline V gene, CDR1 is SGHRS and CDR2 is YFSETQ. The CDR3 loop is CASSIQGALLSEAFF. The CDR3 DNA reads TGCGCCAGCAGCATCCAGGGGGCCCTGCTGTCTGAAGCTTTCTTT.

In its sample, this clonotype was seen many times. The gene calls are TRBV4-1 and TRBJ1-1; D may be TRBD1 (5 bases). The germline V gene has CDR1 MGHRA and CDR2 YSYEKL. There are 18 residues in the CDR3. Trimming shortened V by 0 bases and J by 0 bases, and 17 bases separated the two germline ends. The CDR3 DNA is TGCGCCAGCAGCCAAGATGGTAGGTCAGGGCGGGTGAACACTGAAGCTTTCTTT. Amino acids: CASSQDGRSGRVNTEAFF.

The rearrangement joins TRBV10-3 to TRBJ1-5, with TRBD1 identical over 9 bases. The CDR3 runs 14 residues. With 10 bases clipped from V and 5 bases from J, the junction kept 9 bases outside the gene matches. Germline CDR1 ENHRY, CDR2 SYGVKD. CDR3 amino acids: CATYRDREDQPQHF. The CDR3 region has the DNA TGTGCCACCTACCGGGACAGGGAAGATCAGCCCCAGCATTTT.

This clonotype was counted ten times or more. This chain connects TRBV2 to TRBJ2-2; TRBD2 agrees at 7 bases. Germline CDR1 reads SNHLY; CDR2 reads FYNNEI. Trimming cost V 4 bases and J 4 bases; bases outside gene matches: 9. This CDR3 contains 16 residues. The CDR3 sequence is CASSVRRGTVTGELFF. CDR3 sequence (DNA): TGTGCCAGCAGTGTAAGGCGGGGGACGGTCACCGGGGAGCTGTTTTTT.

This clonotype was seen a single time. This sequence joins TRBV19 and TRBJ2-3; 12 nucleotides agree with TRBD2. The V and J ends lost 11 bases and 7 bases, in that order; junction bases with no gene match: 13. Germline V gives CDR1 LNHDA, CDR2 SQIVND (reference sequence). CDR3 length: 15 residues. The CDR3 loop reads CAWSRGGLAGHTQYF. The CDR3 DNA reads TGTGCCTGGAGTCGGGGGGGACTAGCGGGCCATACGCAGTATTTT.

A note on this clonotype: This sequence may be a read error, since a much larger clone differs from it by one base. This chain connects TRBV7-6 to TRBJ2-5, with D possibly called TRBD1 or TRBD2 (5 bases each). Trimming took 6 bases from V and 1 from J, leaving 9 bases between them. The CDR3 sequence is 13 residues long. Germline CDR1 SGHVS, CDR2 FNYEAQ. The CDR3 loop is CASRVGTQETQYF. The DNA of the CDR3 is TGTGCCAGCAGAGTGGGGACCCAAGAGACCCAGTACTTC.

On this clonotype: This sequence may be a read error, since a much larger clone differs from it by one base. The chain has TRBV3-1 and TRBJ2-5; tentative D call: TRBD2 (5 bases). The CDR3 runs to 14 residues. Germline V gene sequence: CDR1 LGHDT, CDR2 YNNKEL (reference sequence). V shed 2 bases and J shed 5 bases, with 12 bases lying between them. This chain's CDR3 is CASSQPGSPETQYF. The CDR3 DNA reads as TGTGCCAGCAGCCAACCGGGGTCCCCGGAGACCCAGTACTTC.

This chain joins TRBV3-1 and TRBJ2-7; tentative D call: TRBD2 (6 bases). The germline CDR1 and CDR2 sequences are LGHDT and YNNKEL (reference sequence). Trimming cost V 1 base and J 2 bases, with 12 bases left between them. The CDR3 consists of 15 residues. The CDR3 DNA reads as TGTGCCAGCAGCCAAGTCAGCGGGTTTACCTACGAGCAGTACTTC. It encodes CASSQVSGFTYEQYF.

The V gene is TRBV2, the J gene TRBJ1-2, with D possibly being TRBD1 (5 bases). The CDR3 has 13 amino acids. Per the germline V gene, CDR1 is SNHLY and CDR2 is FYNNEI. CDR3 in amino acids: CAINQGLDYGYTF. For the CDR3, the DNA is TGTGCTATCAACCAGGGACTGGACTATGGCTACACCTTC.

The genes are TRBV7-6 and TRBJ2-7; a possible D gene is TRBD2 (6 bases). Germline assignment: CDR1 SGHVS and CDR2 FNYEAQ. The CDR3 runs to 14 residues. V gave up 1 base and J gave up 3 bases, with 10 bases separating them. The DNA for the CDR3 is TGTGCCAGCAGCTTAGGCTCGGGAGACTACGAGCAGTACTTC. This translates into CASSLGSGDYEQYF.

This clonotype was seen repeatedly, ten times or more. The CDR3 here is CASSSGRLEANYGYTF. For the CDR3, the DNA is TGTGCCAGCAGTTCTGGGCGGCTCGAAGCTAACTATGGCTACACCTTC. The gene calls are TRBV7-3 and TRBJ1-2, with D hard to call. The CDR3 sequence is 16 residues long. CDR1 is SGHTA and CDR2 is FQGTGA in the germline V gene. The V end was cut by 6 bases, the J end by 0 bases, with 17 bases between. Drawing the rest from reference TRBV7-3 and TRBJ1-2, the complete variable domain is GAGVSQTPSNKVTEKGKYVELRCDPISGHTALYWYRQSLGQGPEFLIYFQGTGAADDSGLPNDRFFAVRPEGSVSTLKIQRTERGDSAVYLCASSSGRLEANYGYTFGSGTRLTVV.

The table lists this clonotype with a few counts. The V call is TRBV11-2, the J call TRBJ2-2; possibly TRBD2 for D (5 bases). The CDR3 runs 15 residues. Germline assignment: CDR1 SGHAT and CDR2 FQNNGV. The germline V and J ends were trimmed by 0 bases and 5 bases, with 10 bases remaining between them. CDR3 nucleotides: TGTGCCAGCAGCTTAGAACGGAGGAGGACCGGGGAGCTGTTTTTT. It specifies CASSLERRRTGELFF.

A note on this clonotype: This may be a read error: a much more frequent sequence differs by one nucleotide. V gene TRBV20-1 combines with J gene TRBJ2-7; unclear D gene. There are 12 residues in the CDR3. Trimming removed 3 bases from V and 4 bases from J, with 10 bases in between. CDR1 and CDR2 from the germline V gene are DFQATT and SNEGSKA (reference sequence). The CDR3 loop reads CSASHKYYEQYF. The CDR3 DNA reads TGCAGTGCTAGCCACAAATATTACGAGCAGTACTTC.

This clonotype was counted at least ten times. The CDR3: CASSLSNEQYF. The CDR3 nucleotides are TGTGCCAGCAGCTTAAGCAACGAGCAGTACTTC. V is TRBV5-5 and J is TRBJ2-7, with no clear D. CDR1 is SGHKS, CDR2 YYEKEE, per germline (reference sequence). There are 11 residues in the CDR3. V lost 2 bases and J 5 bases, leaving 5 bases between the germline ends.